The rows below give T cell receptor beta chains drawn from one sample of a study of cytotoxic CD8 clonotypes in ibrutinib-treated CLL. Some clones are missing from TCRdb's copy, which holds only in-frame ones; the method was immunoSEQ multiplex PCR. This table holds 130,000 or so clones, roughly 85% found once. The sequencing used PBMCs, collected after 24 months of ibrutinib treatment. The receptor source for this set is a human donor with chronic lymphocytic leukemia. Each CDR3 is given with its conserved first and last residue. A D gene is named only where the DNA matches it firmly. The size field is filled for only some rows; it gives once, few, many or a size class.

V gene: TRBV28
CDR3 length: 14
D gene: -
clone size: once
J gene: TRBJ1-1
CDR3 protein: CASSLVQGNTEAFF
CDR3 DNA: TGTGCCAGCAGTTTGGTACAGGGGAACACTGAAGCTTTCTTT

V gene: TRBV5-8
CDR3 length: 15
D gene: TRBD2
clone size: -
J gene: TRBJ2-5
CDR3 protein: CASSLAEAGGETQYF
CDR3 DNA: TGTGCCAGCAGCCTGGCTGAGGCGGGAGGTGAGACCCAGTACTTC

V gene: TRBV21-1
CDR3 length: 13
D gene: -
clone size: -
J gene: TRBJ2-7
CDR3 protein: CASRQLLAYEQYF
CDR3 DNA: TGTGCCAGCAGACAACTCCTAGCCTACGAGCAGTACTTC

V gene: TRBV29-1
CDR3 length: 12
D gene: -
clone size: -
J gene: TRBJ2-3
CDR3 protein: CSVLYRAGQQYF
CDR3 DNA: TGCAGCGTTCTCTATAGGGCAGGGCAGCAGTATTTT

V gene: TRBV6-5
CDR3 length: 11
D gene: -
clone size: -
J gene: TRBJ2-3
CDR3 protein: CASIGTDTQYF
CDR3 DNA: TGTGCCAGCATCGGAACAGATACGCAGTATTTT

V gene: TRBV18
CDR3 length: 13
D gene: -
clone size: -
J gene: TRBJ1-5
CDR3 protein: CASSPGWDQPQHF
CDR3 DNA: TGTGCCAGCTCACCCGGGTGGGATCAGCCCCAGCATTTT

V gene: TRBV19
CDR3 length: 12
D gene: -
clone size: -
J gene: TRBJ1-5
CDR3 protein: CASSIGVSAQHF
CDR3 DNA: TGTGCCAGTAGTATAGGTGTTTCGGCCCAGCATTTT

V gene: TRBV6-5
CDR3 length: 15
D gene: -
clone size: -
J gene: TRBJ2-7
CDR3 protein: CASSYSTGWPYEQYF
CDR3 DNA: TGTGCCAGCAGTTACTCCACGGGATGGCCCTACGAGCAGTACTTC

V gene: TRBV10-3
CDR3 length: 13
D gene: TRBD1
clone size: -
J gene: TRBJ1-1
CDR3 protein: CAIKGTGANEAFF
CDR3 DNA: TGTGCCATCAAAGGGACAGGGGCTAATGAAGCTTTCTTT

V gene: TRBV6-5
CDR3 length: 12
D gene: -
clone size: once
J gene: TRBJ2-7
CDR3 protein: CASSYRGYEQYF
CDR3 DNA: TGTGCCAGCAGTTACAGGGGTTACGAGCAGTACTTC

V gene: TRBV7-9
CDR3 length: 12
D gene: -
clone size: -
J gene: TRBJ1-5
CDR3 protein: CASTLGNQPQHF
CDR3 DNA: TGTGCCAGCACCCTTGGCAATCAGCCCCAGCATTTT

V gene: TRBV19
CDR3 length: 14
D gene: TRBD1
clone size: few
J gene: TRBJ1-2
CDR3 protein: CASRDRDRFYGYTF
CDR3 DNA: TGTGCCAGTAGGGACAGGGATCGATTCTATGGCTACACCTTC

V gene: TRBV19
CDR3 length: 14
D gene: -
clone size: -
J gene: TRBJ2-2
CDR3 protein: CASSREGGTGELFF
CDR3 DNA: TGTGCCAGTAGTAGAGAGGGAGGCACCGGGGAGCTGTTTTTT

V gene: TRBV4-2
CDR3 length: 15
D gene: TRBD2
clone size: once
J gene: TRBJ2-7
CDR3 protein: CASSHGLAGGAEQYF
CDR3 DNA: TGTGCCAGCAGCCACGGACTAGCGGGAGGGGCCGAGCAGTACTTC

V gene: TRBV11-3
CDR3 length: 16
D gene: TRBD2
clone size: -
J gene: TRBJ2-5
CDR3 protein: CASSLNFAGGPETQYF
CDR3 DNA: TGTGCCAGCAGCTTAAATTTCGCGGGGGGGCCAGAGACCCAGTACTTC

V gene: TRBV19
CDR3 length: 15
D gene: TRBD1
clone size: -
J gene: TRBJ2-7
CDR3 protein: CASSQPSTGGYEQYF
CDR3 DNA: TGTGCCAGTAGTCAACCGTCTACAGGGGGTTACGAGCAGTACTTC

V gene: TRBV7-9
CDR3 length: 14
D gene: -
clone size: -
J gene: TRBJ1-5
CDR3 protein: CASSFEGHPVPQHF
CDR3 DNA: TGTGCCAGCAGCTTTGAAGGGCATCCTGTGCCCCAGCATTTT

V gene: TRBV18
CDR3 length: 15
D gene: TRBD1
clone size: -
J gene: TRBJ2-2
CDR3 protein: CASSRQGVDTGELFF
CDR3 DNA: TGTGCCAGCTCAAGACAGGGGGTGGACACCGGGGAGCTGTTTTTT

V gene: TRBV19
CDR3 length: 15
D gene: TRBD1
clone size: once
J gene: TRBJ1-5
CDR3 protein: CASSMTGFSNQPQHF
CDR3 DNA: TGTGCCAGTAGTATGACAGGGTTTAGCAATCAGCCCCAGCATTTT

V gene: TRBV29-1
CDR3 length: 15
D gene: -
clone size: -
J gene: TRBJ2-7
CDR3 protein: CSVAGTGEKRYEQYF
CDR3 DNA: TGCAGCGTTGCCGGCACAGGTGAGAAACGCTACGAGCAGTACTTC

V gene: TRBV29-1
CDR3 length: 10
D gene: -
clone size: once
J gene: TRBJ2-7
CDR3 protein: CSVEDNEQYF
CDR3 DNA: TGCAGCGTTGAAGATAACGAGCAGTACTTC

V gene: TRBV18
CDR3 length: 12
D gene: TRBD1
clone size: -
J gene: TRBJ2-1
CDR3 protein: CASSQGQGARFF
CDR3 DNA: TGTGCCAGCTCACAGGGACAGGGAGCGAGGTTCTTC

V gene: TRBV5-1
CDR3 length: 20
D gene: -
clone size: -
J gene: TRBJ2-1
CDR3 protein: CASSSTRSPGSGLGHNEQFF
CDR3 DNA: TGCGCCAGCAGCTCAACCCGTTCGCCGGGGTCGGGGTTGGGGCACAATGAGCAGTTCTTC

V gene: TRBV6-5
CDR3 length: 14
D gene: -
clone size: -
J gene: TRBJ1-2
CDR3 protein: CASHPRGSNYGYTF
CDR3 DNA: TGTGCCAGCCACCCCAGGGGTTCTAACTATGGCTACACCTTC

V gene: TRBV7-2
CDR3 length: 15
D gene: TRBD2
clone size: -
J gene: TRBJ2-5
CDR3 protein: CASSRTRVGQETQYF
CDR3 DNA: TGTGCCAGCAGCAGGACTAGGGTAGGACAAGAGACCCAGTACTTC